The table lists the clone carrying this TCR beta chain with a few counts. The target antigen is unknown. The record originates from a study of CD8+ T cells in alopecia areata. The V end lost 4 bases, the J end lost 1 base, and 11 bases lay between the germline ends. The CDR3 is 14 amino acids. Germline V lookup: CDR1 MGHRA, CDR2 YSYEKL. RNA was extracted and reverse transcribed into cDNA as the sequencing template. Profiled with immunoSEQ multiplex PCR; TCRdb holds only in-frame clones, not every one. The profile shows about 110,000 clones, 58% of them singletons. Study outcomes and limitations: The study found higher clonality in lesional than normal scalp, especially in alopecia totalis/universalis.

The sequenced sample was NKG2D-low CD8+ T cells sorted from blood. This chain connects TRBV4-1 to TRBJ2-7; D is ambiguous. The clonotype comes from a human donor with alopecia areata. The CDR3 nucleotides read TGCGCCAGCAGCCCTCCCCAAGGGTCCTACGAGCAGTACTTC. It encodes CASSPPQGSYEQYF.